This TCR beta chain was identified in a study of blood T cell repertoires in COVID-19. Study at large: The United States, Italy and Spain supplied acute and convalescent COVID-19 samples. The cDNA or gDNA used as material had been derived from T cells, B-cell-depleted T cells, or PBMCs.

Per the study methods: Reference gene primer amplification gave estimated nucleated cell counts. Measured with immunoSEQ multiplex PCR; TCRdb has only the in-frame clones, and not every one. That table gives V, J and clone size, and the DNA gave D and trimming. The sample shows about 300,000 clones, about 83% of them seen only once. The CDR3 is 14 residues long. Germline V lookup: CDR1 SGHRS, CDR2 YFSETQ. Trimming removed 5 bases from V and 2 bases from J; junction bases left unmatched: 6. The chain couples TRBV5-1 to TRBJ2-5, with 7 bases matching TRBD2. The sample consisted of peripheral blood. This TCR came from a woman between 50 and 59 years old with acute or convalescent COVID-19. The CDR3 DNA is TGCGCCAGCAGTTCCCTAGCGGATCAAGAGACCCAGTACTTC. Translation: CASSSLADQETQYF.